This T cell receptor (beta chain) is from a study of shared clonotypes between healthy human individuals. Terminally differentiated effector memory CD45RA+ cells were left out of the naive CD8 fraction, which was CD45RO-negative and positively selected for CCR7. The study drew its donors from healthy HIV-negative adults without recent acute infections or vaccinations. The CDR3 spans 14 residues. Germline values: CDR1 MNHEY, CDR2 SMNVEV (reference sequence). Germline trimming cut 5 bases from V and 6 bases from J; bases unmatched to any gene: 7. Sequencing was performed with immunoSEQ multiplex PCR; in TCRdb, only in-frame clones are kept and a portion is missing. Among about 580,000 clones listed, roughly 98% were seen once.

This chain links TRBV27 with TRBJ2-1; 7 nucleotides align to TRBD2. Sequenced: naive CD8+ T cells sorted from blood. The sequence was obtained from a man aged 25 to 45 in good health. The CDR3 is CASSHRTSGNEQFF. In DNA form, the CDR3 reads TGTGCCAGCAGTCATCGGACTAGTGGCAATGAGCAGTTCTTC.